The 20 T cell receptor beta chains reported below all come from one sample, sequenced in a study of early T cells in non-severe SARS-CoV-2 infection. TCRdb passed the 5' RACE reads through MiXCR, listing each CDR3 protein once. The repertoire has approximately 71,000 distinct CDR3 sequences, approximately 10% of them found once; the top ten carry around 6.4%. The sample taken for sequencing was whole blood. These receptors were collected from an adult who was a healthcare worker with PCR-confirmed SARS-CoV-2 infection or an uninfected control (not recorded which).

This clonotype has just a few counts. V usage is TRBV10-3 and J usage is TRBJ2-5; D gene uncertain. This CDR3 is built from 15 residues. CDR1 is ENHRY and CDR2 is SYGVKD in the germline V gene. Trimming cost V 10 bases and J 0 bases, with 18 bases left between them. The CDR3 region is CATLPAKQYQETQYF. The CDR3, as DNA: TGTGCCACCCTTCCGGCCAAACAGTACCAAGAGACCCAGTACTTC.

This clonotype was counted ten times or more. In DNA form, the CDR3 reads TGTGCCAGTGGGGACAGGGGGCTTGGTCAGCCCCAGCATTTT. Its translation is CASGDRGLGQPQHF. The V gene is TRBV19, the J gene TRBJ1-5, with 12 bases aligning to TRBD1. CDR3 length: 14 amino acids. Losses at the gene ends were 8 bases for V and 6 bases for J; bases not matched to a gene: 5. The V gene's germline CDR1 is LNHDA and CDR2 SQIVND (reference sequence).

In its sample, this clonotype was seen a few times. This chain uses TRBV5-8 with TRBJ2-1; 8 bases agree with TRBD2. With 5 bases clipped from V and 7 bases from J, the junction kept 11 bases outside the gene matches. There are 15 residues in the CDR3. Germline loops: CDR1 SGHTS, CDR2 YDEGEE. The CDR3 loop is CASRLPTLAGNEQFF. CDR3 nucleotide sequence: TGTGCCAGCAGGCTTCCTACCTTAGCGGGAAATGAGCAGTTCTTC. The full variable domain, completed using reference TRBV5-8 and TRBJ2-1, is EAGVTQSPTHLIKTRGQQATLRCSPISGHTSVYWYQQALGLGLQFLLWYDEGEERNRGNFPPRFSGRQFPNYSSELNVNALELEDSALYLCASRLPTLAGNEQFFGPGTRLTVL.

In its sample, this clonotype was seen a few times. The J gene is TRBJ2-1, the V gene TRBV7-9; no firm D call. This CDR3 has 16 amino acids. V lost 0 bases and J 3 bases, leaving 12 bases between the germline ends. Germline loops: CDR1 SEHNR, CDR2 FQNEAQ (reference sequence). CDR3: CASSLAGPGLYNEQFF. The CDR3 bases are TGTGCCAGCAGCTTAGCAGGTCCGGGTCTCTACAATGAGCAGTTCTTC.

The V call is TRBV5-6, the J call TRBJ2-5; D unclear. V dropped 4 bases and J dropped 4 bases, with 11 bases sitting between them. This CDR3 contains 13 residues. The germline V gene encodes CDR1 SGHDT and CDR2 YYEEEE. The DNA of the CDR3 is TGTGCCAGCAGCCCCTCGAGCAGAGAGACCCAGTACTTC. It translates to CASSPSSRETQYF.

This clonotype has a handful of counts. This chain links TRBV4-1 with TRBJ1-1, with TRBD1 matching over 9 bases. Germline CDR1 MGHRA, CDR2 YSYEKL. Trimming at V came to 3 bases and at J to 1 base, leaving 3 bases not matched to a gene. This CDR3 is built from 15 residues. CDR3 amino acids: CASSQTQGANTEAFF. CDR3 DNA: TGCGCCAGCAGCCAGACACAGGGGGCGAACACTGAAGCTTTCTTT.

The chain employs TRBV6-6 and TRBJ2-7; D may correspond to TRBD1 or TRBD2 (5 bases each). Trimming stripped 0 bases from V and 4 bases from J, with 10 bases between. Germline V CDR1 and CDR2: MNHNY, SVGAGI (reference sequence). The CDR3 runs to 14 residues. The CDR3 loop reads CASSYSWGNYEQYF. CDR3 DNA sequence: TGTGCCAGCAGTTACTCGTGGGGGAATTACGAGCAGTACTTC.

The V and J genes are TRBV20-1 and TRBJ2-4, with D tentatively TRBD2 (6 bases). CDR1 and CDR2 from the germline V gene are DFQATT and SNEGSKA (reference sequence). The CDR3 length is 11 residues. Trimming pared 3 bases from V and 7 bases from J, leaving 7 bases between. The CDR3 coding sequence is TGCAGTGCTAGTGGGGGGAACATTCAGTACTTC. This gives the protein CSASGGNIQYF.

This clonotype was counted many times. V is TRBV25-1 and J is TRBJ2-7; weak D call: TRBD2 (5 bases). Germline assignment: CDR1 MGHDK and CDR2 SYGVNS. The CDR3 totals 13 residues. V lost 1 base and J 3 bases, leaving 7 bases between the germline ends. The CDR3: CASSEFEGYEQYF. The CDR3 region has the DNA TGTGCCAGCAGTGAATTTGAGGGCTACGAGCAGTACTTC.

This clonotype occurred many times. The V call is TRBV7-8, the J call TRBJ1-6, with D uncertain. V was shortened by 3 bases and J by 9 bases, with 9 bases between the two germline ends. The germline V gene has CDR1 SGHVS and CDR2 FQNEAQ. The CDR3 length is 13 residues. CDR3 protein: CASSLESFSPLHF. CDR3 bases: TGTGCCAGCAGCTTGGAGAGTTTTTCACCCCTCCACTTT.

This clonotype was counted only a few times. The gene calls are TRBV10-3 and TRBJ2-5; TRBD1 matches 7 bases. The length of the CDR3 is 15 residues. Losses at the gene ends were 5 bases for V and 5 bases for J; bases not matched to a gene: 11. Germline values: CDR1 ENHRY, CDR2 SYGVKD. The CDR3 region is CAISLRTGGTETQYF. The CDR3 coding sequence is TGTGCCATCAGTCTGAGGACAGGAGGCACGGAGACCCAGTACTTC.

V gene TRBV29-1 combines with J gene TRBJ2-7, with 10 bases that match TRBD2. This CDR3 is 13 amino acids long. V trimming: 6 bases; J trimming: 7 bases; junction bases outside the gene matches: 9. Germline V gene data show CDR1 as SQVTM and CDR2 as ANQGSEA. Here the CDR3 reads CSVTTSGIREQYF. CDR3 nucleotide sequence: TGCAGCGTAACTACTAGCGGGATAAGGGAGCAGTACTTC.

The CDR3 loop reads CASSLLDRVREQYF. In DNA, the CDR3 is TGTGCCAGCAGTTTATTGGACAGGGTGCGCGAGCAGTACTTC. The gene calls are TRBV28 and TRBJ2-7, with 8 bases matching TRBD1. With 1 base clipped from V and 6 bases from J, the junction kept 5 bases outside the gene matches. The germline gives CDR1 MDHEN, CDR2 SYDVKM. The CDR3 runs 14 residues.

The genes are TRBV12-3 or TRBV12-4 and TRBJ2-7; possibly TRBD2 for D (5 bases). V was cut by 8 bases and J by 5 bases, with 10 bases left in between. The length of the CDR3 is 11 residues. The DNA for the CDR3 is TGTGCCAGCGGTCGGGGTGACGAGCAGTACTTC. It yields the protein CASGRGDEQYF.

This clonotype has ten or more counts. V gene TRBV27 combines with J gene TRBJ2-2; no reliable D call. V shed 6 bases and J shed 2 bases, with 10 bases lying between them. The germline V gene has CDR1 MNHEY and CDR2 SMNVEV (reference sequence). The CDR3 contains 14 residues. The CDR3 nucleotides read TGTGCCAGCAGAAGGACCCGAAACACCGGGGAGCTGTTTTTT. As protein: CASRRTRNTGELFF.

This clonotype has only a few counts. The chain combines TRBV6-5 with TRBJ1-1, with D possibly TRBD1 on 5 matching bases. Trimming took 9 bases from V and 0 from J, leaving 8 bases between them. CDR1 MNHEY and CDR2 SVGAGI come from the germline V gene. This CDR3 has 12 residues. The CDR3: CARGPMNTEAFF. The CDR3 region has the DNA TGTGCCAGGGGGCCGATGAACACTGAAGCTTTCTTT.

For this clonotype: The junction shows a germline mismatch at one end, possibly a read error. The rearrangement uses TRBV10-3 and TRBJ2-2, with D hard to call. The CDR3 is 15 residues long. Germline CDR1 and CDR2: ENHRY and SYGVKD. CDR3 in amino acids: CALSSSLDNTGELFF. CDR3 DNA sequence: TGTGCCCTCAGTTCTTCCCTCGACAACACCGGGGAGCTGTTTTTT.

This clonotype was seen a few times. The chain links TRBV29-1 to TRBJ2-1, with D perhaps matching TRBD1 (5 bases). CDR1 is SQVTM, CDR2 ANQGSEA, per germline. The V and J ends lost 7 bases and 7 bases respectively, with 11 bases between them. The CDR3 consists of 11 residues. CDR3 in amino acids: CSAKGWNEQFF. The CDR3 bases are TGCAGCGCTAAGGGGTGGAATGAGCAGTTCTTC.

DNA for the CDR3: TGTGCCAGCAGCTTGGACTTTCAAGAGACCCAGTACTTC. Protein sequence: CASSLDFQETQYF. This chain uses TRBV7-6 with TRBJ2-5; D may be TRBD2 (5 bases). CDR3 length: 13 residues. Germline CDR1 SGHVS, CDR2 FNYEAQ. Between the trimmed V and J ends, which lost 3 bases and 2 bases, there was a span of 7 bases.

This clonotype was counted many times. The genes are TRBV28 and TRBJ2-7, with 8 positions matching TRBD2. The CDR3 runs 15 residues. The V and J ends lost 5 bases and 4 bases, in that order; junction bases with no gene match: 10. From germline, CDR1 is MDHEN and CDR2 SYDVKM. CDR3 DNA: TGTGCCAGCAGTCGGACGGGACTAGGGGTTTACGAGCAGTACTTC. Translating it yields CASSRTGLGVYEQYF.